The source of this TCR beta chain is a study of blood T cell repertoires in COVID-19. As for the study in general: PBMCs, B-cell-depleted T cells, or T cells provided the cDNA or gDNA that made up the material.

The length of the CDR3 is 16 residues. Trimming stripped 0 bases from V and 8 bases from J, with 17 bases between. Germline V gene data show CDR1 as SGDLS and CDR2 as YYNGEE. Seattle cases were enrolled at active infection and followed longitudinally. Only in-frame clones appear in the TCRdb table, and some are missing; sequencing was by immunoSEQ multiplex PCR. The table has 200,000 to 250,000 clones, 70% to 85% seen once. This sequence joins TRBV9 and TRBJ2-2; possible D gene TRBD2, 6 bases. This sequence originates from an elderly woman with COVID-19, enrolled during active disease. Input material: peripheral blood. The CDR3 spells CASSVAGPFGGGELFF. The CDR3 DNA follows: TGTGCCAGCAGCGTAGCAGGGCCTTTCGGGGGTGGGGAGCTGTTTTTT.